Presented here are 28 T cell receptor beta chains from one specimen sequenced in a study of cytomegalovirus exposure and HLA in healthy donors. This PCR relied on a set of 60 Vbeta primers and 13 Jbeta primers. Sequenced by immunoSEQ multiplex PCR; TCRdb stores in-frame clones only, minus some. The data contain approximately 150,000 clones, about 77% of them singletons. Sequencing was performed on PBMCs. The receptor set was obtained from a woman between 35 and 50 years old in good health and CMV-seropositive.

Here the CDR3 reads CASSPVQDSYEQYF. CDR3 in DNA: TGTGCCAGCTCACCGGTACAGGATTCCTACGAGCAGTACTTC. The V call is TRBV18, the J call TRBJ2-7, with D tentatively TRBD1 (5 bases). Germline-derived CDR1 and CDR2 are KGHSH and LQKENI. Trimming stripped 3 bases from V and 1 base from J, with 10 bases between. The CDR3 covers 14 residues.

The rearrangement joins TRBV7-2 to TRBJ2-7; 12 nucleotides agree with TRBD1. Germline V gives CDR1 SGHTA, CDR2 FQGNSA. CDR3 size: 14 residues. After removal of 5 bases from V and 6 bases from J, the junction contained 5 bases not matched to a gene. In nucleotides, the CDR3 is TGTGCCAGCAGCCTTGGGACAGGGGGCGGCGAGCAGTACTTC. This translates into CASSLGTGGGEQYF.

The chain joins TRBV6-5 to TRBJ1-6; no clear D gene. CDR1 is MNHEY, CDR2 SVGAGI, per germline. V lost 2 bases to trimming and J lost 5 bases, with 10 bases between them. The CDR3 consists of 15 residues. The CDR3 DNA reads TGTGCCAGCAGTTACAGCGGATCCAATAATTCACCCCTCCACTTT. This encodes CASSYSGSNNSPLHF.

This clone was picked up one time. The gene calls are TRBV25-1 and TRBJ1-1; 8 positions match TRBD1. Unmatched junction bases numbered 6, after V lost 4 bases and J lost 2 bases. CDR1 and CDR2 from the germline V gene are MGHDK and SYGVNS. This CDR3 is 15 amino acids long. The CDR3 DNA reads TGTGCCAGCAGTGTCGACGGACAGGGAAACACTGAAGCTTTCTTT. Protein: CASSVDGQGNTEAFF.

The gene calls are TRBV5-5 and TRBJ2-2; D is perhaps TRBD1 (6 bases). Per the germline V gene, CDR1 is SGHKS and CDR2 is YYEKEE (reference sequence). This CDR3 has 15 amino acids. V lost 4 bases to trimming and J lost 4 bases, with 14 bases between them. The CDR3 nucleotides read TGTGCCAGCAGCGTACAGGGTTTGGTCACCGGGGAGCTGTTTTTT. It encodes CASSVQGLVTGELFF.

This clone came up a few times. The chain joins TRBV27 to TRBJ1-4; perhaps TRBD1 as D (5 bases). The germline gives CDR1 MNHEY, CDR2 SMNVEV (reference sequence). The V gene lost 11 bases and the J gene lost 10 bases, with 17 bases spanning the gap. The CDR3 has 12 amino acids. The CDR3 protein is CAPRGGAGKLFF. The CDR3 DNA follows: TGTGCCCCCCGGGGAGGGGCTGGAAAACTGTTTTTT.

The rearrangement joins TRBV6-4 to TRBJ1-5; a weak D match, TRBD1 (6 bases). The CDR3 consists of 15 residues. Between the trimmed V and J ends, which lost 6 bases and 0 bases, there was a span of 12 bases. From germline, CDR1 is MRHNA and CDR2 SNTAGT. CDR3 DNA sequence: TGTGCCAGCAGCCGGGACACCAATAGCAATCAGCCCCAGCATTTT. It codes for CASSRDTNSNQPQHF.

The chain is built from TRBV7-8 and TRBJ1-5; TRBD1 aligns across 8 bases. The CDR3 contains 16 residues. CDR1 and CDR2 (germline): SGHVS, FQNEAQ. J lost 0 bases, V lost 3 bases, and 4 bases had no gene match. The CDR3 loop is CASSFFRGLSNQPQHF. The DNA for the CDR3 is TGTGCCAGCAGCTTCTTCAGGGGGCTTAGCAATCAGCCCCAGCATTTT.

The CDR3 region has the DNA TGTGCCAGCAGCTTAGGGGGACAGGGTGGGACAGATACGCAGTATTTT. This sequence encodes CASSLGGQGGTDTQYF. The chain recombines TRBV7-2 with TRBJ2-3; 9 nucleotides match TRBD1. The trim removed 1 base at V and 3 bases at J, leaving 5 bases unmatched. The germline CDR1 and CDR2 sequences are SGHTA and FQGNSA. The CDR3 totals 16 residues.

The table lists this clone with a count of one. The genes are TRBV9 and TRBJ2-3; TRBD1 matches 7 bases. Germline CDR1 and CDR2: SGDLS and YYNGEE. The CDR3 spans 15 residues. After removal of 4 bases from V and 2 bases from J, the junction contained 7 bases not matched to a gene. Here the CDR3 reads CASSPADRNTDTQYF. The CDR3 DNA reads as TGTGCCAGCAGCCCAGCGGACAGGAACACAGATACGCAGTATTTT.

The chain has TRBV18 and TRBJ2-3; TRBD2 aligns across 13 bases. From germline, CDR1 is KGHSH and CDR2 LQKENI. V trimming: 3 bases; J trimming: 4 bases; junction bases outside the gene matches: 4. This CDR3 region has 16 residues. CDR3 coding DNA: TGTGCCAGCTCACCCCGGACTAGCGGGGGCGCAGATACGCAGTATTTT. This codes for CASSPRTSGGADTQYF. The variable domain in full, completed from reference TRBV18 and TRBJ2-3, reads NAGVMQNPRHLVRRRGQEARLRCSPMKGHSHVYWYRQLPEEGLKFMVYLQKENIIDESGMPKERFSAEFPKEGPSILRIQQVVRGDSAAYFCASSPRTSGGADTQYFGPGTRLTVL.

This clone has only one observation. The genes are TRBV12-2 and TRBJ2-7; the listed D gene, TRBD1, was not tested against the DNA. TRBV12-2 is a recognized pseudogene. This CDR3 region has 17 residues. DNA of the CDR3: TGTGCAAGTCGCTTAGCACCTCGACAGGGACTCTCCTACGAGCAGTACTTC. The encoded protein is CASRLAPRQGLSYEQYF.

This clone has more than one count but fewer than ten. The chain couples TRBV28 to TRBJ2-7, with D possibly TRBD2 on 5 matching bases. V was shortened by 2 bases and J by 0 bases, with 8 bases between the two germline ends. CDR1 is MDHEN and CDR2 is SYDVKM in the germline V gene. The CDR3 consists of 14 residues. CDR3 nucleotide sequence: TGTGCCAGCAGTTTAGGAGGCAGCTCCTACGAGCAGTACTTC. This sequence encodes CASSLGGSSYEQYF.

This rearrangement joins TRBV19 to TRBJ1-5; tentative D call: TRBD1 (5 bases). Germline loops: CDR1 LNHDA, CDR2 SQIVND (reference sequence). The CDR3 is 16 amino acids. V was cut by 4 bases and J by 7 bases, with 20 bases left in between. This CDR3 reads CASSTQNQGGKQPQHF. The DNA of the CDR3 is TGTGCCAGTAGTACTCAGAACCAGGGCGGAAAACAGCCCCAGCATTTT. Full variable domain (missing parts from reference TRBV19 and TRBJ1-5): DGGITQSPKYLFRKEGQNVTLSCEQNLNHDAMYWYRQDPGQGLRLIYYSQIVNDFQKGDIAEGYSVSREKKESFPLTVTSAQKNPTAFYLCASSTQNQGGKQPQHFGDGTRLSIL.

The rearrangement uses TRBV5-1 and TRBJ1-6, with D tentatively TRBD1 (5 bases). The CDR3 has 14 amino acids. The V end was cut by 0 bases, the J end by 14 bases, with 15 bases between. Germline V gene data show CDR1 as SGHRS and CDR2 as YFSETQ. CDR3 sequence reads: CASSLDAAGGALHF. The CDR3 coding sequence is TGCGCCAGCAGCTTGGACGCTGCCGGGGGAGCCCTCCACTTT.

The chain has TRBV6-5 and TRBJ1-2; 7 nucleotides align to TRBD1. CDR1 is MNHEY, CDR2 SVGAGI, per germline. CDR3 length: 13 residues. J was trimmed by 6 bases and V by 6 bases; bases with no gene match: 7. CDR3 bases: TGTGCCAGCAGACCGACAGGGAAGGATGGCTACACCTTC. It specifies CASRPTGKDGYTF.

V usage is TRBV28 and J usage is TRBJ2-4; maybe TRBD2 (5 bases). The germline V gene has CDR1 MDHEN and CDR2 SYDVKM. The CDR3 covers 15 residues. Trimming removed 2 bases from V and 8 bases from J, with 16 bases in between. The CDR3 DNA reads TGTGCCAGCAGTTTACATCAGCCAATCGGGGACATTCAGTACTTC. Its protein is CASSLHQPIGDIQYF.

The table lists this clone with a few counts. V is TRBV7-2 and J is TRBJ2-1; no reliable D call. Germline CDR1 reads SGHTA; CDR2 reads FQGNSA. The CDR3 consists of 15 residues. The germline V and J ends were trimmed by 2 bases and 6 bases, with 14 bases remaining between them. The CDR3 reads CASSLQASAPNEQFF. The CDR3 coding sequence is TGTGCCAGCAGCTTACAGGCCTCCGCCCCCAATGAGCAGTTCTTC. The full variable domain, rest sourced from reference TRBV7-2 and TRBJ2-1, is GAGVSQSPSNKVTEKGKDVELRCDPISGHTALYWYRQSLGQGLEFLIYFQGNSAPDKSGLPSDRFSAERTGGSVSTLTIQRTQQEDSAVYLCASSLQASAPNEQFFGPGTRLTVL.

The gene calls are TRBV30 and TRBJ1-4; 8 positions agree with TRBD1. The trim removed 5 bases at V and 5 bases at J, leaving 7 bases unmatched. Germline loops: CDR1 GTSNPN, CDR2 SVGIG (reference sequence). This CDR3 has 14 residues. The CDR3 here is CAWSIPGGNEKLFF. In DNA form, the CDR3 reads TGTGCCTGGTCGATCCCAGGGGGCAATGAAAAACTGTTTTTT.

CDR3 loop: CASVERGSYGYTF. The CDR3 nucleotides are TGTGCCAGTGTCGAGCGGGGATCTTATGGCTACACCTTC. The rearrangement links TRBV19 to TRBJ1-2; D gene uncertain. The CDR3 extends over 13 amino acids. The ends were cut back, 8 bases at V and 5 bases at J, with 15 bases in the middle. Germline V CDR1 and CDR2: LNHDA, SQIVND (reference sequence).

This clone was detected only once. The chain recombines TRBV7-2 with TRBJ1-2; D ambiguous. Deletions cut 1 base from V and 4 bases from J, with 10 bases between. The CDR3 consists of 14 residues. Looked up from germline, CDR1 is SGHTA and CDR2 is FQGNSA. The CDR3 region is CASSLGAGSYGYTF. CDR3 coding DNA: TGTGCCAGCAGCTTAGGTGCGGGGTCCTATGGCTACACCTTC.

This chain uses TRBV2 with TRBJ1-5; 8 nucleotides agree with TRBD1. The germline gives CDR1 SNHLY, CDR2 FYNNEI. The CDR3 loop spans 14 amino acids. The V segment lost 5 bases and the J segment 2 bases; nucleotides outside the gene matches: 2. The CDR3 reads CASSYRGGNQPQHF. As DNA, the CDR3 is TGTGCCAGCAGTTACAGGGGGGGCAATCAGCCCCAGCATTTT.

This rearrangement joins TRBV11-3 to TRBJ2-1; possible D gene TRBD2, 5 bases. Trimming shortened V by 4 bases and J by 4 bases, and 20 bases separated the two germline ends. The CDR3 totals 17 residues. CDR1 is SGHNT, CDR2 YENEEA, per germline. The CDR3 loop is CASSSPGSASPYNEQFF. The CDR3 coding sequence is TGTGCCAGCAGCTCACCGGGGTCTGCTAGCCCGTACAATGAGCAGTTCTTC. The complete variable domain, with remaining parts taken from reference TRBV11-3 and TRBJ2-1, reads EAGVVQSPRYKIIEKKQPVAFWCNPISGHNTLYWYLQNLGQGPELLIRYENEEAVDDSQLPKDRFSAERLKGVDSTLKIQPAELGDSAVYLCASSSPGSASPYNEQFFGPGTRLTVL.

The V gene is TRBV2, the J gene TRBJ1-4; possible D gene TRBD1, 6 bases. Germline loops: CDR1 SNHLY, CDR2 FYNNEI. The V end was cut by 10 bases, the J end by 4 bases, with 19 bases between. The CDR3 length is 15 residues. CDR3 loop: CATREQGTDNEKLFF. The CDR3 nucleotides read TGTGCCACCCGAGAACAGGGTACAGATAATGAAAAACTGTTTTTT.

The chain couples TRBV5-1 to TRBJ2-3; the match to TRBD1 covers 10 bases. V shed 9 bases, J shed 2 bases, and the junction held 6 bases outside the gene matches. Germline values: CDR1 SGHRS, CDR2 YFSETQ. This CDR3 has 14 residues. CDR3 bases: TGCGCCATTCTCGGGACAGGGGTCACAGATACGCAGTATTTT. This codes for CAILGTGVTDTQYF.

The chain links TRBV7-2 to TRBJ2-2; 8 bases agree with TRBD1. This CDR3 spans 15 amino acids. Germline CDR1 and CDR2: SGHTA and FQGNSA. V lost 5 bases to trimming and J lost 4 bases; unmatched junction nucleotides: 6. As DNA, the CDR3 is TGTGCCAGCAGCCGCGACAGGGGTAGCACCGGGGAGCTGTTTTTT. Translation gives CASSRDRGSTGELFF.

This chain links TRBV6-6 with TRBJ2-7; TRBD2 aligns across 7 bases. Germline V gene data show CDR1 as MNHNY and CDR2 as SVGAGI (reference sequence). The V and J ends lost 6 bases and 4 bases, in that order; junction bases with no gene match: 12. The CDR3 contains 15 residues. The CDR3 region has the DNA TGTGCCAGCAGCCCCCTCACGGGGGGTAAGTACGAGCAGTACTTC. This codes for CASSPLTGGKYEQYF.

This chain joins TRBV18 and TRBJ2-7, with D maybe TRBD2 (6 bases). The germline V and J ends were trimmed by 3 bases and 0 bases, with 9 bases remaining between them. The CDR3 is 14 amino acids. The germline V gene encodes CDR1 KGHSH and CDR2 LQKENI. The CDR3 spells CASSPGLSSYEQYF. CDR3 nucleotides: TGTGCCAGCTCACCGGGACTGAGCTCCTACGAGCAGTACTTC. Together with reference TRBV18 and TRBJ2-7, the CDR3 gives the full variable domain: NAGVMQNPRHLVRRRGQEARLRCSPMKGHSHVYWYRQLPEEGLKFMVYLQKENIIDESGMPKERFSAEFPKEGPSILRIQQVVRGDSAAYFCASSPGLSSYEQYFGPGTRLTVT.